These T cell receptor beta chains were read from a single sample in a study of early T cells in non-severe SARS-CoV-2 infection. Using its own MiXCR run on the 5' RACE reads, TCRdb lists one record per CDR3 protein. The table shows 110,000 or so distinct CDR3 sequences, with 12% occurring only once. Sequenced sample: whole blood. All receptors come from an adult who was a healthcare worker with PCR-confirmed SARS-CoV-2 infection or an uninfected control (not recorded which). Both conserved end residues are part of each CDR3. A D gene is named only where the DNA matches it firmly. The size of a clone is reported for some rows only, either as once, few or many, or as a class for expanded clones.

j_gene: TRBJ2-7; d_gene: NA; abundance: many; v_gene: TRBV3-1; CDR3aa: CASSPTHATSYEQYF; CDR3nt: TGTGCCAGCAGCCCCACTCATGCGACTTCCTACGAGCAGTACTTC
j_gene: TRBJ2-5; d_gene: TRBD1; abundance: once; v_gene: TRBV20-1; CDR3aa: CSANRGRRGETQYF; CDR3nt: TGCAGTGCTAACAGGGGGCGCCGAGGAGAGACCCAGTACTTC
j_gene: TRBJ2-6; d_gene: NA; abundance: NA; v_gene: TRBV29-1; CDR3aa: CSVEGPFSSGVLTF; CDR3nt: TGCAGCGTTGAAGGGCCCTTCTCGTCGGGCGTCCTGACTTTC
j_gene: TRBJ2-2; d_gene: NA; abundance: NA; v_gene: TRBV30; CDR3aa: CAWSADSSNTGELFF; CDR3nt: TGTGCCTGGAGTGCGGACAGCTCGAACACCGGGGAGCTGTTTTTT
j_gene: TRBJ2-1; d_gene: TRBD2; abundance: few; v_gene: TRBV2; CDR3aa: CASSGSSGMGNEQFF; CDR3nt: TGTGCCAGCAGTGGAAGTAGCGGGATGGGCAATGAGCAGTTCTTC
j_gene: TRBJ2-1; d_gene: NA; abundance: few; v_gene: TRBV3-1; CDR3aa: CASSQFRVSYNEQFF; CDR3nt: TGTGCCAGCAGCCAATTTCGGGTCTCCTACAATGAGCAGTTCTTC
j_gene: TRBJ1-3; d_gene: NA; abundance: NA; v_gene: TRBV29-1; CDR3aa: CSVCESGNTIYF; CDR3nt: TGCAGCGTTTGCGAATCTGGAAACACCATATATTTT
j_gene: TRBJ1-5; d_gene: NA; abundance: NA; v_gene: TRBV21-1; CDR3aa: CASSIPGQGAYRPQHF; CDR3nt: TGTGCCAGCAGCATTCCGGGACAGGGGGCCTATAGGCCCCAGCATTTT
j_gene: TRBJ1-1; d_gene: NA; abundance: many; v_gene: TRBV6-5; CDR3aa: CASSPLGPAGTFF; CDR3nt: TGTGCCAGCAGTCCCCTTGGGCCGGCCGGGACTTTCTTT
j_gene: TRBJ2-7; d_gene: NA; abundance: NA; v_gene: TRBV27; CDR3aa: CASRGQGRYEQYF; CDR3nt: TGTGCCAGCAGGGGCCAGGGGAGGTACGAGCAGTACTTC
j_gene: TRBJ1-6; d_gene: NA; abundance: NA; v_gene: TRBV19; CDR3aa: CATTRGEDYSPLHF; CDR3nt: TGTGCCACCACGAGGGGGGAGGACTACTCACCCCTCCACTTT
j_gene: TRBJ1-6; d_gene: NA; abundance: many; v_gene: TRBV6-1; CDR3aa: CASRTRGDSPLHF; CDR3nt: TGTGCCAGCAGAACAAGGGGAGATTCACCCCTCCACTTT
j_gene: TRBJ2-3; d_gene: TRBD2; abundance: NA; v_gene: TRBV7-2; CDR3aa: CASSAPASGRGYKDTQYF; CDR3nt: TGTGCCAGCAGCGCCCCGGCTAGCGGGAGGGGGTATAAAGATACGCAGTATTTT